This T cell receptor beta chain was captured in a study of T cell responses to AZD1222 COVID-19 vaccine. Study-wide results and caveats: Clonal diversity may have been underestimated in mostly white British donors. At 160-218 and 743-854, vaccine-associated CD4 TCRs were dominant, and they spanned spike.

Second-dose intervals of approximately 4 or approximately 12 weeks were pooled. The germline gives CDR1 SGHAT, CDR2 FQNNGV. The CDR3 extends over 16 amino acids. Unmatched junction bases numbered 13, after V lost 5 bases and J lost 5 bases. Clones were read by immunoSEQ multiplex PCR, and TCRdb kept only the in-frame ones, dropping some. The sample contains 100,000 or so clones, approximately 89% of which appear only once. A remark on this clone: No antigen is known for it.

The V call is TRBV11-2, the J call TRBJ2-5; 8 bases are a match to TRBD2. The sequencing used peripheral blood, collected 28 days after the second AZD1222 dose. The TCR sequence derives from an adult who received the AZD1222 COVID-19 vaccine. CDR3 in amino acids: CASSHSGKGSSETQYF. In DNA form, the CDR3 reads TGTGCCAGCAGCCATAGCGGGAAGGGTTCGTCGGAGACCCAGTACTTC.